These T cell receptor beta chains were read from a single sample in a study of blood T cell repertoires in COVID-19. The protocol was immunoSEQ multiplex PCR, while the TCRdb copy is restricted to in-frame clones and leaves out a portion. In the table there are a few hundred thousand clones, 85% of which are singletons. Source material: peripheral blood. All receptors derive from a woman aged 18-29 years with acute or convalescent COVID-19. Each CDR3 is given with its conserved first and last residue. The D gene is left open where the match is weak. Expanded clones get a size class; other rows say once, few or many, or leave the size out.

.	.	TRBV6-1	TRBJ1-2	CASSEAGYYGYTF	TGTGCCAGCAGTGAAGCGGGCTACTATGGCTACACCTTC
TRBD1	few	TRBV19	TRBJ2-2	CASSIVGQGTGELFF	TGTGCCAGTAGTATAGTAGGACAGGGGACCGGGGAGCTGTTTTTT
.	.	TRBV9	TRBJ2-7	CASSEAGTPGYEQYF	TGTGCCAGCAGCGAAGCCGGGACACCAGGCTACGAGCAGTACTTC
TRBD1	.	TRBV2	TRBJ2-1	CASSRDRSSYNEQFF	TGTGCCAGCAGTCGGGACAGGAGCTCCTACAATGAGCAGTTCTTC
.	.	TRBV9	TRBJ2-5	CASSAIQPKETQYF	TGTGCCAGCAGCGCCATACAACCGAAAGAGACCCAGTACTTC
.	once	TRBV5-4	TRBJ2-1	CASSLPLAESSYNEQFF	TGTGCCAGCAGCCTTCCACTAGCCGAGAGCTCCTACAATGAGCAGTTCTTC
.	once	TRBV9	TRBJ2-3	CASSVLVGTDTQYF	TGTGCCAGCAGCGTACTTGTTGGCACAGATACGCAGTATTTT
.	few	TRBV11-2	TRBJ1-2	CASSLSQNYGYTF	TGTGCCAGCAGCTTAAGTCAGAACTATGGCTACACCTTC
TRBD2	.	TRBV9	TRBJ2-7	CASALTSGYEQYF	TGTGCCAGCGCCCTAACTAGCGGCTACGAGCAGTACTTC
.	.	TRBV7-9	TRBJ1-1	CASSQRDSSNTEAFF	TGTGCCAGCAGCCAGCGGGACTCCTCGAACACTGAAGCTTTCTTT
.	.	TRBV19	TRBJ2-1	CASSGDKNPYNEQFF	TGTGCCAGTAGTGGGGACAAAAACCCCTACAATGAGCAGTTCTTC
TRBD2	.	TRBV11-2	TRBJ2-7	CASSAGRVDPYEQYF	TGTGCCAGCAGCGCGGGGAGGGTGGACCCCTACGAGCAGTACTTC
.	.	TRBV5-8	TRBJ2-1	CASSFLGDNEQFF	TGTGCCAGCAGCTTTTTAGGGGACAATGAGCAGTTCTTC
TRBD1	.	TRBV3-1/TRBV3-2	TRBJ1-2	CASSPNQGASGYTF	TGTGCCAGCAGCCCAAACCAGGGGGCAAGTGGCTACACCTTC
TRBD1	once	TRBV4-1	TRBJ2-2	CASSLRTGENGELFF	TGCGCCAGCAGCCTGCGGACAGGGGAAAACGGGGAGCTGTTTTTT
.	.	TRBV20-1	TRBJ1-1	CSASLGLHAGTEAFF	TGCAGTGCTAGTCTTGGACTCCATGCGGGCACTGAAGCTTTCTTT
TRBD1	.	TRBV7-8	TRBJ1-6	CASSLERQGANSPLHF	TGTGCCAGCAGCTTAGAGAGACAGGGGGCAAATTCACCCCTCCACTTT
.	.	TRBV11-2	TRBJ2-2	CASLPIGGAANTGELFF	TGTGCCAGCCTCCCCATAGGGGGGGCTGCGAACACCGGGGAGCTGTTTTTT
TRBD2	.	TRBV6-2/TRBV6-3	TRBJ2-7	CASSDRTSGAYYEQYF	TGTGCCAGCAGTGACAGGACTAGCGGGGCCTACTACGAGCAGTACTTC
.	few	TRBV5-1	TRBJ1-6	CASSSEGNASPLHF	TGCGCCAGCAGCTCCGAGGGTAATGCTTCACCCCTCCACTTT
.	.	TRBV5-1	TRBJ2-1	CASSLRQEGAQFF	TGCGCCAGCAGCTTGCGGCAGGAGGGCGCGCAGTTCTTC
.	.	TRBV6-5	TRBJ1-1	CASSPGGATTEAFF	TGTGCCAGCAGTCCTGGGGGGGCTACCACCGAAGCTTTCTTT
TRBD1	.	TRBV11-1	TRBJ2-2	CASSYRGRNTGELFF	TGTGCCAGCAGCTACAGGGGGCGTAACACCGGGGAGCTGTTTTTT
TRBD2	.	TRBV7-3	TRBJ2-1	CASSSSRVAGADEQFF	TGTGCCAGCAGCTCCTCTCGAGTAGCGGGAGCCGATGAGCAGTTCTTC
TRBD1	once	TRBV28	TRBJ2-7	CASSSGTVSYEQYF	TGTGCCAGCAGTTCCGGGACAGTCTCCTACGAGCAGTACTTC
.	.	TRBV30	TRBJ1-5	CAWSAGDRSNQPQHF	TGTGCCTGGAGTGCGGGTGACCGCTCCAATCAGCCCCAGCATTTT
.	.	TRBV21-1	TRBJ2-1	CASSRPDRRSYNEQFF	TGTGCCAGCAGCAGACCTGACAGGCGGTCCTACAATGAGCAGTTCTTC
TRBD1	.	TRBV7-2	TRBJ1-2	CASSLEARGRSYGYTF	TGTGCCAGCAGCTTAGAGGCCAGGGGGCGTAGCTATGGCTACACCTTC
TRBD1	.	TRBV5-6	TRBJ1-2	CASSLRGQGNMGGYTF	TGTGCCAGCAGCCTGCGAGGACAGGGGAATATGGGTGGCTACACCTTC
.	.	TRBV9	TRBJ1-1	CASSVSSNTEAFF	TGTGCCAGCAGCGTAAGCTCAAACACTGAAGCTTTCTTT
.	.	TRBV7-9	TRBJ1-3	CASSLALGRGSGNTIYF	TGTGCCAGCAGCTTAGCGCTAGGTCGGGGCTCTGGAAACACCATATATTTT
.	.	TRBV7-8	TRBJ1-1	CASSLTYEAFF	TGTGCCAGCAGCCTTACCTATGAAGCTTTCTTT
TRBD1	few	TRBV30	TRBJ1-1	CAWSKQGAPWMNTEAFF	TGTGCCTGGAGTAAACAGGGGGCCCCATGGATGAACACTGAAGCTTTCTTT
.	.	TRBV6-5	TRBJ1-1	CASMGTGREAFF	TGTGCCAGCATGGGGACCGGGAGAGAAGCTTTCTTT
.	.	TRBV25-1	TRBJ1-2	CASTYGSGGHGYTF	TGTGCCAGCACCTACGGGTCGGGGGGGCATGGCTACACCTTC
.	.	TRBV19	TRBJ2-5	CASSIRVRGETQYF	TGTGCCAGTAGTATAAGGGTACGGGGAGAGACCCAGTACTTC
.	once	TRBV12-5	TRBJ2-1	CASYTDGGSNEQFF	TGTGCTAGTTATACGGACGGAGGCTCCAATGAGCAGTTCTTC
TRBD1	.	TRBV7-3	TRBJ2-7	CASSSRQGGKDEQYF	TGTGCCAGCAGCTCCCGACAGGGGGGGAAGGACGAGCAGTACTTC
.	.	TRBV4-2	TRBJ1-4	CASSQGRGNEKLFF	TGTGCCAGCAGCCAGGGGAGGGGTAATGAAAAACTGTTTTTT
.	once	TRBV30	TRBJ1-2	CAWTQQVRYGYTF	TGTGCCTGGACCCAACAGGTTCGCTATGGCTACACCTTC
.	.	TRBV7-2	TRBJ1-4	CASSLERQSEKLFF	TGTGCCAGCAGCTTAGAACGACAGAGTGAAAAACTGTTTTTT